Each of the 31 T cell receptor beta chains below was sequenced from the same sample in a study of blood T cell repertoires in COVID-19. Sequencing used immunoSEQ multiplex PCR; TCRdb keeps in-frame clones, though not all of them. The repertoire holds about 130,000 clones, with approximately 79% as singletons. Sequenced sample: PBMCs or T cells enriched from blood (not recorded which). The receptor set was obtained from a man between 35 and 55 years old with acute COVID-19.

The chain employs TRBV6-2 or TRBV6-3 and TRBJ1-1; the match to TRBD1 covers 9 bases. Germline values: CDR1 MNHEY, CDR2 SVGEGT. The CDR3 runs to 15 residues. V gave up 4 bases and J gave up 6 bases; unmatched junction bases: 9. The CDR3 region has the DNA TGTGCCAGCAGTTCTGGGACAGGGATTTACGCTGAAGCTTTCTTT. Translating gives CASSSGTGIYAEAFF.

This chain links TRBV6-5 with TRBJ2-1; TRBD2 might be the D (5 bases). V was trimmed by 4 bases and J by 4 bases, leaving 14 bases between them. Germline CDR1 is MNHEY and CDR2 is SVGAGI. This CDR3 has 15 residues. The CDR3 reads CASSFAPREYNEQFF. DNA of the CDR3: TGTGCCAGCAGTTTTGCCCCCCGGGAATACAATGAGCAGTTCTTC.

The chain links TRBV7-3 to TRBJ1-6, with D possibly matching TRBD1 (6 bases). Germline assignment: CDR1 SGHTA and CDR2 FQGTGA. The V end lost 1 base, the J end lost 2 bases, and 6 bases lay between the germline ends. There are 15 residues in the CDR3. CDR3 DNA sequence: TGTGCCAGCAGCTTAAGGACAGCCTATAATTCACCCCTCCACTTT. Translated, it gives CASSLRTAYNSPLHF.

The chain combines TRBV6-1 with TRBJ1-5, with D hard to call. The CDR3 runs 14 residues. V lost 0 bases and J 5 bases, leaving 8 bases between the germline ends. Germline V CDR1 and CDR2: MNHNS, SASEGT. Written as DNA, the CDR3 is TGTGCCAGCAGTGAAGCGCTAGGATATCAGCCCCAGCATTTT. This sequence encodes CASSEALGYQPQHF.

This chain uses TRBV10-3 with TRBJ1-1, with D perhaps matching TRBD1 (5 bases). The CDR3 spans 12 residues. Germline V CDR1 and CDR2: ENHRY, SYGVKD. The V and J ends lost 6 bases and 5 bases respectively, with 10 bases between them. Here the CDR3 reads CAIRGGETEAFF. The CDR3 region has the DNA TGTGCCATCAGGGGAGGGGAGACTGAAGCTTTCTTT.

This clone was seen a single time. The rearrangement joins TRBV27 to TRBJ1-4; possibly TRBD1 for D (6 bases). Germline lookup yields CDR1 MNHEY and CDR2 SMNVEV (reference sequence). This CDR3 is built from 14 residues. Trimming removed 5 bases at V and 11 bases at J, with 18 bases between. CDR3 sequence: CASSRGGSEMKLFF. CDR3 sequence (DNA): TGTGCCAGCAGTAGGGGGGGATCAGAAATGAAACTGTTTTTT.

This sequence joins TRBV30 and TRBJ2-1; 8 bases align to TRBD2. Germline CDR1 and CDR2: GTSNPN and SVGIG (reference sequence). The CDR3 runs 11 residues. The CDR3: CSAGGYNEQFF. CDR3 nucleotides: TGTAGCGCGGGGGGTTACAATGAGCAGTTCTTC.

DNA of the CDR3: TGTGCCAGCAGCTTTCGTATGTTGGACTCCCCAGGTGGAAACACCATATATTTT. It specifies CASSFRMLDSPGGNTIYF. V is TRBV5-4 and J is TRBJ1-3; D not certain. Trimming stripped 2 bases from V and 3 bases from J, with 21 bases between. CDR1 and CDR2 from the germline V gene are SGHNT and YYREEE (reference sequence). The CDR3 loop spans 18 amino acids.

On this clone itself: This specimen includes other DNA sequences encoding the same CDR3. The chain combines TRBV30 with TRBJ1-1; D is perhaps TRBD1 (6 bases). Germline assignment: CDR1 GTSNPN and CDR2 SVGIG (reference sequence). The CDR3 extends over 13 amino acids. Trimming shortened V by 0 bases and J by 3 bases, and 8 bases separated the two germline ends. CDR3 sequence reads: CAWSVQGYTEAFF. The CDR3 DNA follows: TGTGCCTGGAGTGTACAGGGCTACACTGAAGCTTTCTTT.

The CDR3 reads CASSPFQGVGTEQFF. The CDR3 DNA is TGTGCCAGCAGCCCTTTCCAGGGTGTTGGTACTGAGCAGTTCTTC. The chain has TRBV14 and TRBJ2-1, with D perhaps matching TRBD1 (5 bases). Trimming pared 4 bases from V and 9 bases from J, leaving 19 bases between. Germline V gene lookup returns CDR1 SGHDN and CDR2 FVKESK. The CDR3 length is 15 residues.

This chain links TRBV7-2 with TRBJ1-2; D possibly corresponds to TRBD1 (6 bases). The CDR3 totals 16 residues. V was cut by 5 bases and J by 4 bases, with 20 bases left in between. Germline lookup yields CDR1 SGHTA and CDR2 FQGNSA. CDR3 sequence: CASSIERGGAGYGYTF. CDR3 DNA: TGTGCCAGCAGCATAGAAAGGGGGGGCGCCGGCTATGGCTACACCTTC.

The chain joins TRBV7-6 to TRBJ2-3; 12 bases align to TRBD2. CDR1 and CDR2 (germline): SGHVS, FNYEAQ. This CDR3 region has 17 residues. V was pared by 2 bases and J by 6 bases, with 9 bases of the junction left unmatched. CDR3 amino acids: CASSLIGLAGGADTQYF. DNA for the CDR3: TGTGCCAGCAGCTTAATTGGGCTAGCGGGGGGGGCCGATACGCAGTATTTT. Together with reference TRBV7-6 and TRBJ2-3, the CDR3 gives the full variable domain: GAGVSQSPRYKVTKRGQDVALRCDPISGHVSLYWYRQALGQGPEFLTYFNYEAQQDKSGLPNDRFSAERPEGSISTLTIQRTEQRDSAMYRCASSLIGLAGGADTQYFGPGTRLTVL.

V is TRBV7-9 and J is TRBJ1-4; TRBD1 matches 8 bases. The ends lost 5 bases at V and 8 bases at J; junction bases unmatched: 13. CDR3 length: 16 amino acids. CDR1 is SEHNR and CDR2 is FQNEAQ in the germline V gene (reference sequence). CDR3 nucleotides: TGTGCCAGCAGCATAAACGAGGCAGGGGGCGGCGAAAAACTGTTTTTT. Amino acid sequence: CASSINEAGGGEKLFF.

The rearrangement links TRBV5-8 to TRBJ1-2; D is undetermined. Looked up from germline, CDR1 is SGHTS and CDR2 is YDEGEE. The CDR3 loop spans 14 amino acids. V shed 0 bases and J shed 2 bases, with 8 bases lying between them. The CDR3 loop is CASSLGRENYGYTF. The CDR3 coding sequence is TGTGCCAGCAGCTTGGGTCGGGAAAACTATGGCTACACCTTC. Variable domain in full (rest from reference TRBV5-8 and TRBJ1-2): EAGVTQSPTHLIKTRGQQATLRCSPISGHTSVYWYQQALGLGLQFLLWYDEGEERNRGNFPPRFSGRQFPNYSSELNVNALELEDSALYLCASSLGRENYGYTFGSGTRLTVV.

This chain joins TRBV6-5 and TRBJ2-7, with 8 bases identical to TRBD1. The CDR3 sequence is 16 residues long. Per germline, CDR1 MNHEY and CDR2 SVGAGI. V was clipped by 4 bases and J by 1 base; unmatched bases: 9. The CDR3 DNA sequence: TGTGCCAGCAGTTCCCCCGACAGGGGAGAATCCTACGAGCAGTACTTC. It translates to CASSSPDRGESYEQYF.

This clone was seen a few times. The chain joins TRBV2 to TRBJ2-1; no firm D call. The length of the CDR3 is 11 residues. Germline V CDR1 and CDR2: SNHLY, FYNNEI. V gave up 4 bases and J gave up 9 bases, with 7 bases separating them. CDR3 coding DNA: TGTGCCAGCAGTGGCCCCGGTGAGCAGTTCTTC. It translates to CASSGPGEQFF.

The chain carries TRBV28 and TRBJ2-5, with 7 bases fitting TRBD2. The CDR3 length is 14 residues. J was trimmed by 3 bases and V by 7 bases; bases with no gene match: 8. Germline CDR1 is MDHEN and CDR2 is SYDVKM. CDR3 nucleotide sequence: TGTGCCAGCACTGTGGGGGGGGTCGAAGAGACCCAGTACTTC. This encodes CASTVGGVEETQYF.

The chain has TRBV6-5 and TRBJ1-2, with D tentatively TRBD1 (5 bases). This CDR3 comprises 14 residues. The germline gives CDR1 MNHEY, CDR2 SVGAGI. The V end lost 0 bases, the J end lost 6 bases, and 11 bases lay between the germline ends. DNA of the CDR3: TGTGCCAGCAGTTACTCCGGCAGGGTTAATGGCTACACCTTC. Protein: CASSYSGRVNGYTF.

The chain uses TRBV18 and TRBJ2-7; tentative D call: TRBD2 (6 bases). Germline-derived CDR1 and CDR2 are KGHSH and LQKENI. V was shortened by 0 bases and J by 0 bases, with 9 bases between the two germline ends. This CDR3 is built from 15 residues. The CDR3: CASSPPGLPSYEQYF. The CDR3 region has the DNA TGTGCCAGCTCACCACCGGGACTGCCCTCCTACGAGCAGTACTTC.

The chain combines TRBV28 with TRBJ2-1, with TRBD2 identical over 8 bases. Germline values: CDR1 MDHEN, CDR2 SYDVKM. CDR3 length: 14 residues. With 2 bases clipped from V and 10 bases from J, the junction kept 7 bases outside the gene matches. For the CDR3, the DNA is TGTGCCAGCAGTTTAAGCGGGAGTCAGGGAGAGCAGTTCTTC. Its protein is CASSLSGSQGEQFF.

The sample holds a few counts of this clone. The gene calls are TRBV28 and TRBJ1-4; the D gene is possibly TRBD1 (5 bases). The CDR3 runs 13 residues. Per the germline V gene, CDR1 is MDHEN and CDR2 is SYDVKM. V was pared by 3 bases and J by 10 bases, with 12 bases between. CDR3 protein: CASSLAGRGKLFF. As DNA, the CDR3 is TGTGCCAGCAGTTTGGCAGGGAGGGGAAAACTGTTTTTT. Full variable domain (remainder filled in from reference TRBV28 and TRBJ1-4): DVKVTQSSRYLVKRTGEKVFLECVQDMDHENMFWYRQDPGLGLRLIYFSYDVKMKEKGDIPEGYSVSREKKERFSLILESASTNQTSMYLCASSLAGRGKLFFGSGTQLSVL.

This rearrangement joins TRBV27 to TRBJ1-2; tentatively, D is TRBD1 (6 bases). V lost 0 bases, J lost 8 bases, and 16 bases lay in between. Per germline, CDR1 MNHEY and CDR2 SMNVEV (reference sequence). The CDR3 totals 15 residues. The DNA of the CDR3 is TGTGCCAGCAGTTTATCTAAAGCAGGGGCGCGGGGCTACACCTTC. Its protein product is CASSLSKAGARGYTF.

V is TRBV5-5 and J is TRBJ1-4, with TRBD1 matching 8 bases. With V trimmed by 2 bases and J by 6 bases, 9 bases remained unmatched. Germline V gene lookup returns CDR1 SGHKS and CDR2 YYEKEE (reference sequence). The CDR3 sequence is 16 residues long. Here the CDR3 DNA reads TGTGCCAGCAGCTTATCACAGGGGGTCAGGGATGAAAAACTGTTTTTT. Translating gives CASSLSQGVRDEKLFF.

J is TRBJ2-2 and V is TRBV9; 10 bases map to TRBD1. The CDR3 consists of 14 residues. Germline values: CDR1 SGDLS, CDR2 YYNGEE. J gave up 5 bases and V 5 bases, and 3 bases lay outside the gene matches. Written as DNA, the CDR3 is TGTGCCAGCAGTCCGGGACAGGGGACCGGGGAGCTGTTTTTT. Amino acid sequence: CASSPGQGTGELFF.

The CDR3 region is CASSATGYNEQFF. The CDR3 DNA reads TGTGCCAGCAGCGCGACAGGGTACAATGAGCAGTTCTTC. This chain links TRBV9 with TRBJ2-1; TRBD1 matches 7 bases. J was trimmed by 4 bases and V by 3 bases; bases with no gene match: 1. The CDR3 length is 13 residues. CDR1 and CDR2 from the germline V gene are SGDLS and YYNGEE.

The rearrangement uses TRBV13 and TRBJ1-5, with 11 positions matching TRBD1. This CDR3 has 18 amino acids. CDR1 PRHDT and CDR2 FYEKMQ come from the germline V gene (reference sequence). The V gene end was trimmed by 5 bases and the J gene end by 1 base; junction bases not matched to a gene: 10. The CDR3 bases are TGTGCCAGCAGCCCTTCCGGGACAGGGGGAAGGAGCAATCAGCCCCAGCATTTT. Its protein is CASSPSGTGGRSNQPQHF. Variable domain in full (rest from reference TRBV13 and TRBJ1-5): AAGVIQSPRHLIKEKRETATLKCYPIPRHDTVYWYQQGPGQDPQFLISFYEKMQSDKGSIPDRFSAQQFSDYHSELNMSSLELGDSALYFCASSPSGTGGRSNQPQHFGDGTRLSIL.

The rearrangement uses TRBV5-1 and TRBJ2-3; D may be TRBD2 (6 bases). V was clipped by 5 bases and J by 6 bases, with 19 bases between them. Germline values: CDR1 SGHRS, CDR2 YFSETQ. The CDR3 loop spans 15 amino acids. The CDR3 is CASSLAPGAGDTQYF. CDR3 sequence (DNA): TGCGCCAGCAGTCTGGCACCGGGAGCTGGGGATACGCAGTATTTT.

The genes are TRBV2 and TRBJ1-2; 7 bases align to TRBD1. CDR1 is SNHLY, CDR2 FYNNEI, per germline. The length of the CDR3 is 13 residues. With 10 bases clipped from V and 6 bases from J, the junction kept 11 bases outside the gene matches. As DNA, the CDR3 is TGTGCCACCTACCGACAGGGAGAGAATGGCTACACCTTC. Protein: CATYRQGENGYTF.

The CDR3 is CASSPGLAGAREYF. The CDR3 DNA sequence: TGCGCCAGCAGCCCCGGACTAGCGGGGGCCCGAGAGTACTTC. This chain joins TRBV5-1 and TRBJ2-7; 13 bases are shared with TRBD2. The CDR3 has 14 residues. The V gene end was trimmed by 4 bases and the J gene end by 11 bases; junction bases not matched to a gene: 9. CDR1 is SGHRS, CDR2 YFSETQ, per germline.

V and J are TRBV10-3 and TRBJ1-2; a possible D gene is TRBD1 (6 bases). Trimming shortened V by 2 bases and J by 7 bases, and 11 bases separated the two germline ends. This CDR3 has 13 amino acids. Germline lookup yields CDR1 ENHRY and CDR2 SYGVKD. This chain's CDR3 is CAISEMLGAGYTF. For the CDR3, the DNA is TGTGCCATCAGTGAGATGCTGGGGGCTGGCTACACCTTC.

The CDR3 loop is CASSPGGGQGYGYTF. The CDR3 DNA sequence: TGTGCCAGCAGCCCAGGCGGGGGGCAAGGGTATGGCTACACCTTC. This chain connects TRBV6-5 to TRBJ1-2, with D possibly being TRBD1 (6 bases). V lost 6 bases and J lost 5, with 19 bases in between. This CDR3 region has 15 residues. The germline CDR1 and CDR2 sequences are MNHEY and SVGAGI.